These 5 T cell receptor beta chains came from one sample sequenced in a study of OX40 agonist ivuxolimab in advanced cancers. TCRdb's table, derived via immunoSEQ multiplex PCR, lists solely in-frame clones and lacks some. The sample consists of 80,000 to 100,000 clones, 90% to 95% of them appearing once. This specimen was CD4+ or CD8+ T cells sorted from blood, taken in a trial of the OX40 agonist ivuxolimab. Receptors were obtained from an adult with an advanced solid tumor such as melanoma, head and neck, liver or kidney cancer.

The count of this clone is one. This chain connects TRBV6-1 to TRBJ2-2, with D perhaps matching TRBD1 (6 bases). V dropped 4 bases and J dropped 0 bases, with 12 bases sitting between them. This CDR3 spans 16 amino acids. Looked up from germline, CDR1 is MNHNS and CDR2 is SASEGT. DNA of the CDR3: TGTGCCAGCAGTGCCGACAGGATCTCGAACACCGGGGAGCTGTTTTTT. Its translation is CASSADRISNTGELFF.

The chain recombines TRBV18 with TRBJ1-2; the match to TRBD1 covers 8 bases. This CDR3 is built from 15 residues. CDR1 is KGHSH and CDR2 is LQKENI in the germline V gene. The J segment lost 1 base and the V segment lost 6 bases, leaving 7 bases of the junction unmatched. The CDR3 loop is CASSFGQGRNYGYTF. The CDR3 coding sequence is TGTGCCAGCTCTTTCGGACAGGGACGTAACTATGGCTACACCTTC.

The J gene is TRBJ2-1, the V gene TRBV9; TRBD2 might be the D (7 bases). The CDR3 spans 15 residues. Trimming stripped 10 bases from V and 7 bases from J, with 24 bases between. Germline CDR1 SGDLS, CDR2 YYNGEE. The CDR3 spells CALGGREMPCNEQFF. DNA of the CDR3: TGTGCCCTCGGGGGGCGGGAGATGCCGTGTAATGAGCAGTTCTTC.

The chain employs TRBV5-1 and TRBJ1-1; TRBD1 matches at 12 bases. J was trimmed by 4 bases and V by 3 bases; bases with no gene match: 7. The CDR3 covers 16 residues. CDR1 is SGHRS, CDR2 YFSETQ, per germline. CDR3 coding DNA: TGCGCCAGCAGCTGGGGACAGGGGGCGCGAAGCACTGAAGCTTTCTTT. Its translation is CASSWGQGARSTEAFF.

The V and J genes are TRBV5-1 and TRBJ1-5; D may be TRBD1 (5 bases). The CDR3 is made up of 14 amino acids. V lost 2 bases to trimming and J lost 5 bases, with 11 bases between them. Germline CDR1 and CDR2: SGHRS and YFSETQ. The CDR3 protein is CASSFGGVHQPQHF. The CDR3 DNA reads TGCGCCAGCAGCTTCGGGGGGGTCCATCAGCCCCAGCATTTT.